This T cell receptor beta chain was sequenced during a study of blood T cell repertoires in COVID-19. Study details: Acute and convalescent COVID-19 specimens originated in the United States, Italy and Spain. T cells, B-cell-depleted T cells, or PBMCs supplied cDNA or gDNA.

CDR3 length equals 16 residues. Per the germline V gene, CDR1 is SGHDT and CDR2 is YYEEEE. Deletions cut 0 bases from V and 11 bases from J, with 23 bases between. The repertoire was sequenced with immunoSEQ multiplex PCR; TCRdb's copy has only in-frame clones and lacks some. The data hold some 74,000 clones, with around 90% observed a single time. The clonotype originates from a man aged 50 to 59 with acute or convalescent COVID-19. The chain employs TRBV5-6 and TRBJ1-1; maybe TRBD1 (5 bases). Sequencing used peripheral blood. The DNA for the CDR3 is TGTGCCAGCAGCTTGGACCCTTTCGGGACTAACTTTAATGCTTTCTTT. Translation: CASSLDPFGTNFNAFF. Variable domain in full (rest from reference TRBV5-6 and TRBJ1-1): DAGVTQSPTHLIKTRGQQVTLRCSPKSGHDTVSWYQQALGQGPQFIFQYYEEEERQRGNFPDRFSGHQFPNYSSELNVNALLLGDSALYLCASSLDPFGTNFNAFFGQGTRLTVV.